These T cell receptor beta chains were read from a single sample in a study of T cell responses to AZD1222 COVID-19 vaccine. Sequencing was performed with immunoSEQ multiplex PCR; in TCRdb, only in-frame clones are kept and a portion is missing. Of about 120,000 clones listed, about 86% are singletons. This specimen consisted of peripheral blood, obtained 28 days after the second AZD1222 dose. The receptors here all came from an adult who received the AZD1222 COVID-19 vaccine. CDR3s include the opening cysteine and the closing phenylalanine or tryptophan. The D gene is left open where the match is weak. Some rows have no size entry. The others give once, few or many, or a class for an expanded clone.

TRBJ1-3	NA	TRBV7-2	NA	CASSSSGGNTIYF	TGTGCCAGCAGCTCCTCGGGCGGAAACACCATATATTTT
TRBJ1-2	NA	TRBV5-5	TRBD1	CASSSHRGYNYGYTF	TGTGCCAGCAGCTCCCACAGGGGGTATAACTATGGCTACACCTTC
TRBJ2-5	NA	TRBV30	TRBD2	CAWSSGSGSQETQYF	TGTGCCTGGAGTTCAGGTAGCGGGTCCCAAGAGACCCAGTACTTC
TRBJ2-2	NA	TRBV5-5	NA	CASSLVVLGGELFF	TGTGCCAGCAGCTTGGTAGTATTGGGCGGGGAGCTGTTTTTT
TRBJ1-4	NA	TRBV4-3	TRBD1	CASSQGTGVNEKLFF	TGCGCCAGCAGCCAAGGGACAGGGGTGAATGAAAAACTGTTTTTT
TRBJ1-2	NA	TRBV18	NA	CASSPTLSGYTF	TGTGCCAGCTCACCTACCTTAAGTGGCTACACCTTC
TRBJ2-7	NA	TRBV5-1	NA	CASSSSTLKNEQYF	TGCGCCAGCAGCTCGTCTACCCTAAAGAACGAGCAGTACTTC
TRBJ2-5	once	TRBV6-5	NA	CATGGAGTQETQYF	TGTGCCACCGGAGGGGCGGGGACCCAAGAGACCCAGTACTTC
TRBJ1-1	NA	TRBV5-1	NA	CASSYNDLLNTEAFF	TGCGCCAGCAGCTATAACGACCTCTTGAACACTGAAGCTTTCTTT
TRBJ1-2	NA	TRBV7-8	NA	CASSLLNVNGGNGYTF	TGTGCCAGCAGCTTATTAAATGTGAACGGCGGGAATGGCTACACCTTC
TRBJ1-2	NA	TRBV2	NA	CASSEVRGQLGYGYTF	TGTGCCAGCAGTGAAGTTAGGGGCCAATTGGGTTATGGCTACACCTTC
TRBJ2-1	few	TRBV6-6	TRBD2	CASSSSGRARYNEQFF	TGTGCCAGCAGTTCTAGCGGGAGGGCCCGGTACAATGAGCAGTTCTTC
TRBJ2-7	NA	TRBV3-1/TRBV3-2	NA	CASSQDPRDNYEQYF	TGTGCCAGCAGCCAAGACCCCCGGGACAACTACGAGCAGTACTTC
TRBJ2-7	NA	TRBV5-4	TRBD1	CASSQTARGSYEQYF	TGTGCCAGCAGCCAAACCGCCAGGGGGTCCTACGAGCAGTACTTC
TRBJ1-1	NA	TRBV11-2	TRBD1	CASSLRQGGDTEAFF	TGTGCCAGCAGCCTTCGACAGGGGGGAGACACTGAAGCTTTCTTT
TRBJ2-2	NA	TRBV3-1/TRBV3-2	TRBD1	CASSHDRGFSGELFF	TGTGCCAGCAGCCATGACAGGGGTTTTTCCGGGGAGCTGTTTTTT
TRBJ2-2	NA	TRBV6-4	TRBD2	CASSDTSGSAGTGELFF	TGTGCCAGCAGTGACACTAGCGGGAGTGCGGGCACCGGGGAGCTGTTTTTT
TRBJ2-2	NA	TRBV2	NA	CASRRGGNTGELFF	TGTGCCAGCAGAAGGGGGGGGAACACCGGGGAGCTGTTTTTT
TRBJ2-3	NA	TRBV2	NA	CASSAFLVTSTDTQYF	TGTGCCAGCAGTGCGTTCCTAGTAACAAGCACAGATACGCAGTATTTT
TRBJ1-5	NA	TRBV4-1	NA	CASSQLWDINQPQHF	TGCGCCAGCAGCCAACTGTGGGACATTAATCAGCCCCAGCATTTT
TRBJ1-2	NA	TRBV7-2	NA	CASSLAFKGLSGYTF	TGTGCCAGCAGCTTAGCCTTCAAGGGACTTTCAGGCTACACCTTC
TRBJ1-5	NA	TRBV28	NA	CASSPPPQGQPQHF	TGTGCCAGCAGCCCCCCGCCCCAGGGACAGCCCCAGCATTTT
TRBJ1-1	NA	TRBV6-1	NA	CASSDPGKWTEAFF	TGTGCCAGCAGTGATCCCGGGAAATGGACTGAAGCTTTCTTT
TRBJ1-1	NA	TRBV29-1	NA	CSVETGPPQRLPEAFF	TGCAGCGTTGAGACAGGTCCGCCGCAGCGATTACCTGAAGCTTTCTTT
TRBJ1-3	NA	TRBV2	NA	CASSETGSGNTIYF	TGTGCCAGCAGTGAAACAGGCTCTGGAAACACCATATATTTT
TRBJ2-3	NA	TRBV5-4	TRBD2	CASSSGLAGDTDTQYF	TGTGCCAGCAGCTCCGGACTAGCGGGGGACACAGATACGCAGTATTTT
TRBJ1-2	NA	TRBV29-1	NA	CSVGTGGRVGYTF	TGCAGCGTTGGAACAGGTGGTCGGGTTGGCTACACCTTC
TRBJ2-2	NA	TRBV27	TRBD1	CASSSTGTGGPGELFF	TGTGCCAGCAGTTCGACCGGGACAGGGGGCCCCGGGGAGCTGTTTTTT
TRBJ1-6	NA	TRBV7-2	NA	CASSLRPRQGNGSPLHF	TGTGCCAGCAGCTTACGTCCCCGGCAGGGAAACGGCTCACCCCTCCACTTT
TRBJ2-2	NA	TRBV27	NA	CASSNTGELFF	TGTGCCAGCAGTAATACCGGGGAGCTGTTTTTT
TRBJ2-5	NA	TRBV20-1	NA	CSASVTGEETQYF	TGCAGTGCTAGTGTTACAGGCGAAGAGACCCAGTACTTC